Presented here are 5 T cell receptor beta chains from one specimen sequenced in a study of blood T cell repertoires in COVID-19. Sequencing was performed with immunoSEQ multiplex PCR; in TCRdb, only in-frame clones are kept and a portion is missing. This sample has hundreds of thousands of clones; roughly nine tenths occur once, and the top ten carry roughly 1.1%. Specimen: PBMCs or T cells enriched from blood (not recorded which). Every receptor here comes from a young man who had recovered from COVID-19.

In this sample, this clone turned up once. The V gene is TRBV28, the J gene TRBJ1-5, with D tentatively TRBD1 (5 bases). Looked up from germline, CDR1 is MDHEN and CDR2 is SYDVKM. CDR3 length equals 14 residues. The germline V and J ends were trimmed by 10 bases and 2 bases, with 15 bases remaining between them. CDR3 sequence (DNA): TGTGCCAATGGACAACTTCCGGGCAATCAGCCCCAGCATTTT. This encodes CANGQLPGNQPQHF.

The chain links TRBV7-9 to TRBJ2-1, with 9 positions matching TRBD2. With V trimmed by 1 base and J by 5 bases, 15 bases remained unmatched. The CDR3 loop spans 19 amino acids. Germline lookup yields CDR1 SEHNR and CDR2 FQNEAQ (reference sequence). In DNA, the CDR3 is TGTGCCAGCAGCTTAGTTCTCCTAGCGGGGCTCTCGGGTAACAATGAGCAGTTCTTC. Protein: CASSLVLLAGLSGNNEQFF.

The chain uses TRBV4-1 and TRBJ2-2, with 10 bases that match TRBD2. Germline lookup yields CDR1 MGHRA and CDR2 YSYEKL. V was clipped by 4 bases and J by 7 bases; unmatched bases: 12. The CDR3 loop spans 17 amino acids. The CDR3: CASSPLFLAGVDGELFF. The CDR3, as DNA: TGCGCCAGCAGCCCTTTGTTTCTAGCGGGAGTGGACGGGGAGCTGTTTTTT.

V gene TRBV13 combines with J gene TRBJ1-1; D gene unclear. The CDR3 runs 14 residues. The V end lost 1 base, the J end lost 4 bases, and 10 bases lay between the germline ends. Germline CDR1 and CDR2: PRHDT and FYEKMQ (reference sequence). The CDR3 bases are TGTGCCAGCAGCTTAGCAGTCCCCCCCACTGAAGCTTTCTTT. Translation gives CASSLAVPPTEAFF.

This clone was seen once. The V call is TRBV5-8, the J call TRBJ1-1; 9 bases agree with TRBD1. The CDR3 contains 14 residues. V lost 6 bases to trimming and J lost 6 bases; unmatched junction nucleotides: 9. Germline V gene lookup returns CDR1 SGHTS and CDR2 YDEGEE. CDR3 sequence reads: CASTMGQGKAEAFF. CDR3 DNA sequence: TGTGCCAGCACCATGGGACAGGGAAAGGCTGAAGCTTTCTTT. Variable domain in full (rest from reference TRBV5-8 and TRBJ1-1): EAGVTQSPTHLIKTRGQQATLRCSPISGHTSVYWYQQALGLGLQFLLWYDEGEERNRGNFPPRFSGRQFPNYSSELNVNALELEDSALYLCASTMGQGKAEAFFGQGTRLTVV.